Listed here are 30 T cell receptor beta chains from one sample, sequenced in a study of T-cell memory formation after mild COVID-19. TCRdb analysed the 5' RACE reads with MiXCR anew, one entry per CDR3 protein. The repertoire includes 350,000 to 450,000 distinct CDR3 sequences, under 15% of them detected once, and about 22% sits in the top ten. The sample consisted of PBMCs or a T cell subset sorted from them (not recorded which). The receptors come from a man aged 18-30 years who had mild COVID-19 (a few samples of this study predate the infection). Cell type and time point are not known.

The table lists this clonotype with a few counts. V usage is TRBV27 and J usage is TRBJ1-6; TRBD1 agrees at 7 bases. The germline V gene encodes CDR1 MNHEY and CDR2 SMNVEV (reference sequence). V dropped 7 bases and J dropped 7; count of bases not matched to a gene: 10. The CDR3 length is 15 residues. For the CDR3, the DNA is TGTGCCAGCACCCTAGGGGGCAGGGGAAATTCACCCCTCCACTTT. This gives the protein CASTLGGRGNSPLHF.

The genes are TRBV2 and TRBJ1-3, with a possible D match to TRBD1 (5 bases). In germline, CDR1 is SNHLY, CDR2 FYNNEI. The CDR3 is made up of 14 amino acids. The V and J ends lost 6 bases and 4 bases respectively, with 13 bases between them. Here the CDR3 DNA reads TGTGCCAGCAGAGAGGGGTTTTCAGGAAACACCATATATTTT. Residues: CASREGFSGNTIYF.

The J gene is TRBJ1-2, the V gene TRBV20-1; 10 bases are shared with TRBD1. The CDR3 consists of 13 residues. After removal of 5 bases from V and 5 bases from J, the junction contained 5 bases not matched to a gene. Germline V lookup: CDR1 DFQATT, CDR2 SNEGSKA (reference sequence). DNA for the CDR3: TGCAGTGCTTTCGGGACAGGGGTTTATGGCTACACCTTC. It yields the protein CSAFGTGVYGYTF.

There are a few counts of this clonotype. The chain uses TRBV28 and TRBJ1-6; D ambiguous. The germline V and J ends were trimmed by 5 bases and 7 bases, with 12 bases remaining between them. In germline, CDR1 is MDHEN, CDR2 SYDVKM. CDR3 length equals 14 residues. CDR3 region: CASSRGLSNSPLHF. Written as DNA, the CDR3 is TGTGCCAGCAGTCGCGGTTTGTCGAATTCACCCCTCCACTTT.

This clonotype was observed a few times. The chain employs TRBV3-1 and TRBJ1-3; D gene uncertain. From germline, CDR1 is LGHDT and CDR2 YNNKEL (reference sequence). The germline V and J ends were trimmed by 4 bases and 0 bases, with 7 bases remaining between them. This CDR3 contains 14 residues. The CDR3 loop reads CASSPLNSGNTIYF. The CDR3 DNA reads as TGTGCCAGCAGCCCTCTCAACTCTGGAAACACCATATATTTT.

The chain employs TRBV27 and TRBJ2-3; 10 bases agree with TRBD2. The length of the CDR3 is 14 residues. Germline loops: CDR1 MNHEY, CDR2 SMNVEV (reference sequence). V lost 5 bases and J lost 7; bases outside the gene matches: 6. The CDR3 DNA sequence: TGTGCCAGCAGTCCAGCGGGGGGGTTAAATACGCAGTATTTT. Its protein product is CASSPAGGLNTQYF.

The chain employs TRBV4-1 and TRBJ2-7, with D tentatively TRBD2 (5 bases). The V end was cut by 4 bases, the J end by 4 bases, with 11 bases between. CDR3 length: 13 amino acids. From germline, CDR1 is MGHRA and CDR2 YSYEKL. CDR3 nucleotides: TGCGCCAGCAGCCCCGGGGTCGGTTACGAGCAGTACGTC. This sequence encodes CASSPGVGYEQYV.

This clonotype has ten or more counts. The chain carries TRBV7-9 and TRBJ2-1; D could derive from TRBD1 or TRBD2 (6 bases each). V shed 5 bases and J shed 2 bases, with 16 bases lying between them. This CDR3 comprises 16 residues. The germline gives CDR1 SEHNR, CDR2 FQNEAQ (reference sequence). The DNA of the CDR3 is TGTGCCAGCAGCCTGCTTTGGGGGGCGACCTACAATGAGCAGTTCTTC. It yields the protein CASSLLWGATYNEQFF. The whole variable domain, filled in from reference TRBV7-9 and TRBJ2-1, reads DTGVSQNPRHKITKRGQNVTFRCDPISEHNRLYWYRQTLGQGPEFLTYFQNEAQLEKSRLLSDRFSAERPKGSFSTLEIQRTEQGDSAMYLCASSLLWGATYNEQFFGPGTRLTVL.

This clonotype was observed at least ten times. The gene calls are TRBV20-1 and TRBJ1-4, with D perhaps TRBD1 (5 bases). Germline loops: CDR1 DFQATT, CDR2 SNEGSKA (reference sequence). V dropped 3 bases and J dropped 7 bases, with 9 bases sitting between them. This CDR3 region has 12 residues. CDR3 sequence: CSARGDSEKLFF. The CDR3 region has the DNA TGCAGTGCTAGGGGGGACTCTGAAAAACTGTTTTTT.

Many counts were recorded for this clonotype. The CDR3 spells CSARASGGVQETQYF. In DNA form, the CDR3 reads TGCAGTGCTAGAGCTAGCGGGGGTGTCCAAGAGACCCAGTACTTC. This chain uses TRBV20-1 with TRBJ2-5, with TRBD2 matching 10 bases. With 1 base clipped from V and 1 base from J, the junction kept 3 bases outside the gene matches. Germline V CDR1 and CDR2: DFQATT, SNEGSKA (reference sequence). The CDR3 is 15 residues long.

Only a few counts were recorded for this clonotype. V gene TRBV2 combines with J gene TRBJ2-1, with D maybe TRBD1 (6 bases). This CDR3 contains 15 residues. Deletions cut 7 bases from V and 0 bases from J, with 13 bases between. The germline CDR1 and CDR2 sequences are SNHLY and FYNNEI. CDR3: CASTDQGHSYNEQFF. CDR3 sequence (DNA): TGTGCCAGCACCGATCAGGGGCACTCCTACAATGAGCAGTTCTTC.

The V gene is TRBV24-1, the J gene TRBJ2-3; maybe TRBD2 (6 bases). V was pared by 5 bases and J by 8 bases, with 10 bases between. Germline lookup yields CDR1 KGHDR and CDR2 SFDVKD. The CDR3 is 12 amino acids. The CDR3 region has the DNA TGTGCCACCAGTGTAGCAGCGGGTACGCAGTATTTT. It yields the protein CATSVAAGTQYF.

This chain links TRBV7-9 with TRBJ2-7; 9 bases are shared with TRBD2. Per the germline V gene, CDR1 is SEHNR and CDR2 is FQNEAQ (reference sequence). The CDR3 runs to 14 residues. Losses at the gene ends were 5 bases for V and 2 bases for J; bases not matched to a gene: 4. The CDR3 coding sequence is TGTGCCAGCAGCGCGGGAGGGGCCCCCTACGAGCAGTACGTC. Translation: CASSAGGAPYEQYV.

In DNA, the CDR3 is TGTGCCACCAGTGACGCCCCTCCAGGGGGCGAGGACACTGAAGCTTTCTTT. This encodes CATSDAPPGGEDTEAFF. The chain combines TRBV24-1 with TRBJ1-1; TRBD1 matches at 8 bases. V was clipped by 4 bases and J by 3 bases; unmatched bases: 12. CDR1 and CDR2 (germline): KGHDR, SFDVKD. The CDR3 runs to 17 residues.

The J gene is TRBJ2-7, the V gene TRBV28; TRBD2 agrees at 7 bases. The V gene's germline CDR1 is MDHEN and CDR2 SYDVKM. The CDR3 has 12 amino acids. V was pared by 8 bases and J by 3 bases, with 4 bases of the junction left unmatched. This CDR3 is CASSGGVYEQYV. The CDR3 nucleotides are TGTGCCAGCTCGGGGGGAGTCTACGAGCAGTACGTC.

This clonotype was recorded many times. The V and J genes are TRBV3-1 and TRBJ1-3; D not certain. The germline V gene has CDR1 LGHDT and CDR2 YNNKEL (reference sequence). The CDR3 runs to 13 residues. V was clipped by 3 bases and J by 4 bases, with 7 bases between them. The chain's CDR3 is CASSHMVGNTIYF. CDR3 sequence (DNA): TGTGCCAGCAGCCATATGGTCGGAAACACCATATATTTT.

The chain is built from TRBV18 and TRBJ2-7; 7 bases match TRBD1. The junction had 8 bases not matched to a gene; V was cut back by 3 bases and J by 3 bases. The CDR3 is made up of 15 amino acids. Germline V gives CDR1 KGHSH, CDR2 LQKENI. CDR3 protein: CASSPRDSGYYEQYF. The CDR3 region has the DNA TGTGCCAGCTCACCCCGGGACAGCGGATACTACGAGCAGTACTTC.

The chain uses TRBV7-2 and TRBJ1-2; 7 positions match TRBD1. The germline V gene encodes CDR1 SGHTA and CDR2 FQGNSA. The junction had 4 bases not matched to a gene; V was cut back by 6 bases and J by 6 bases. This CDR3 is built from 12 residues. This CDR3 reads CASRDDRDGYTF. CDR3 bases: TGTGCCAGCAGAGACGACAGGGATGGCTACACCTTC.

The chain is built from TRBV3-1 and TRBJ2-5, with D hard to call. CDR1 is LGHDT and CDR2 is YNNKEL in the germline V gene (reference sequence). CDR3 length equals 14 residues. Trimming removed 4 bases at V and 5 bases at J, with 14 bases between. CDR3 loop: CASSRRSGAETQYF. Here the CDR3 DNA reads TGTGCCAGCAGCCGTCGTTCGGGCGCGGAGACCCAGTACTTC.

This clonotype has just a few counts. The V and J genes are TRBV7-3 and TRBJ1-6, with D perhaps TRBD1 (6 bases). V shed 5 bases and J shed 10 bases, with 15 bases lying between them. The CDR3 contains 14 residues. Looked up from germline, CDR1 is SGHTA and CDR2 is FQGTGA. Here the CDR3 DNA reads TGTGCCAGCAGCCGGACAGTTCTCGGCTCACCCCTCCACTTT. It translates to CASSRTVLGSPLHF.

This clonotype has only a few counts. The rearrangement joins TRBV5-1 to TRBJ1-1; TRBD1 matches at 10 bases. This CDR3 is built from 15 residues. Germline-derived CDR1 and CDR2 are SGHRS and YFSETQ. The V and J ends lost 3 bases and 3 bases, in that order; junction bases with no gene match: 5. CDR3 bases: TGCGCCAGCAGCTCGGACAGGGGGACCTACACTGAAGCTTTCTTT. Translation gives CASSSDRGTYTEAFF.

The table lists this clonotype with a few counts. This chain connects TRBV5-1 to TRBJ2-3; possibly TRBD2 for D (7 bases). Trimming cost V 3 bases and J 2 bases, with 10 bases left between them. The CDR3 spans 14 residues. Germline V gives CDR1 SGHRS, CDR2 YFSETQ. Here the CDR3 reads CASSSGGFTDTQYF. The CDR3 nucleotides are TGCGCCAGCAGCTCGGGGGGCTTCACAGATACGCAGTATTTT.

The genes are TRBV29-1 and TRBJ1-3; 7 nucleotides match TRBD1. CDR3 size: 11 residues. J lost 14 bases, V lost 6 bases, and 10 bases had no gene match. Germline V gene lookup returns CDR1 SQVTM and CDR2 ANQGSEA. The CDR3 DNA reads TGCAGCGTGCCACACAGGGGCCGTCTATATTTT. It specifies CSVPHRGRLYF. Supplemented by reference TRBV29-1 and TRBJ1-3, the full variable domain reads SAVISQKPSRDICQRGTSLTIQCQVDSQVTMMFWYRQQPGQSLTLIATANQGSEATYESGFVIDKFPISRPNLTFSTLTVSNMSPEDSSIYLCSVPHRGRLYFGEGSWLTVV.

The J gene is TRBJ2-1, the V gene TRBV5-1; either TRBD1 or TRBD2 may fit D (6 bases each). Germline loops: CDR1 SGHRS, CDR2 YFSETQ. The CDR3 totals 15 residues. The V end was cut by 4 bases, the J end by 2 bases, with 13 bases between. The CDR3 spells CASSLRGATYNEQFF. As DNA, the CDR3 is TGCGCCAGCAGCCTTAGGGGGGCCACCTACAATGAGCAGTTCTTC.

The chain links TRBV6-2 or TRBV6-3 to TRBJ2-7; D unresolved. This CDR3 region has 11 residues. Germline CDR1 is MNHEY and CDR2 is SVGEGT. The germline V and J ends were trimmed by 5 bases and 11 bases, with 13 bases remaining between them. CDR3 coding DNA: TGTGCCAGCAGTACCGGCCGGGCGAAGTACGTC. Its translation: CASSTGRAKYV.

This chain connects TRBV9 to TRBJ2-1; 9 nucleotides match TRBD2. The CDR3 is 16 amino acids. V was pared by 0 bases and J by 5 bases, with 6 bases of the junction left unmatched. Germline values: CDR1 SGDLS, CDR2 YYNGEE. The CDR3: CASSVALSGGNNEQFF. In DNA, the CDR3 is TGTGCCAGCAGCGTAGCTCTTAGCGGGGGAAACAATGAGCAGTTCTTC.

This chain links TRBV3-1 with TRBJ1-1; no clear D. This CDR3 region has 13 residues. CDR1 LGHDT and CDR2 YNNKEL come from the germline V gene (reference sequence). V dropped 3 bases and J dropped 2 bases, with 7 bases sitting between them. The CDR3 DNA reads as TGTGCCAGCAGCCATGGCCGTAACACTGAAGCTTTCTTT. This gives the protein CASSHGRNTEAFF.

The table lists this clonotype with a few counts. This chain uses TRBV7-6 with TRBJ2-6; 8 nucleotides match TRBD1. The V segment lost 5 bases and the J segment 4 bases; nucleotides outside the gene matches: 13. The CDR3 runs 18 residues. In germline, CDR1 is SGHVS, CDR2 FNYEAQ. The CDR3: CASSNDGQGLFGANVLTF. In DNA, the CDR3 is TGTGCCAGCAGCAACGATGGACAGGGACTGTTCGGGGCCAACGTCCTGACTTTC.

This chain joins TRBV29-1 and TRBJ1-2, with D possibly being TRBD1 (5 bases). The CDR3 has 11 residues. V shed 7 bases and J shed 3 bases, with 9 bases lying between them. Germline CDR1 SQVTM, CDR2 ANQGSEA. The CDR3 sequence: CSADSDYGYTF. CDR3 in DNA: TGCAGCGCCGACAGCGACTATGGCTACACCTTC.

This clonotype has only a few counts. The rearrangement uses TRBV28 and TRBJ2-7, with D maybe TRBD2 (5 bases). With 6 bases removed from V and 6 bases from J, the gap between germline ends came to 15 bases. The CDR3 is 13 amino acids. From germline, CDR1 is MDHEN and CDR2 SYDVKM. DNA of the CDR3: TGTGCCAGCAGGTCCGGACTCTGGGGCGAGCAGTACGTC. It yields the protein CASRSGLWGEQYV.